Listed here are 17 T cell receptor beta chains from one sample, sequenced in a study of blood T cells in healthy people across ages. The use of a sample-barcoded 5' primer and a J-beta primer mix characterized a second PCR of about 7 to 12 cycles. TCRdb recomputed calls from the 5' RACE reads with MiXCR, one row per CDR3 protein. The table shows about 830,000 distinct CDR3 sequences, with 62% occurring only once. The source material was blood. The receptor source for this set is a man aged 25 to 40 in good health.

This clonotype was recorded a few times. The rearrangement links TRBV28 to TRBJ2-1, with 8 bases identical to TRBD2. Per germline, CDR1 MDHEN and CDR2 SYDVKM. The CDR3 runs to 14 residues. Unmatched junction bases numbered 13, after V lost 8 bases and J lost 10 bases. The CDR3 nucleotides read TGTGCCAGCGGTGAGCGAGCGGGGGCCCAGGAGCAGTTCTTC. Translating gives CASGERAGAQEQFF. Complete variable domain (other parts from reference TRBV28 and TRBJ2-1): DVKVTQSSRYLVKRTGEKVFLECVQDMDHENMFWYRQDPGLGLRLIYFSYDVKMKEKGDIPEGYSVSREKKERFSLILESASTNQTSMYLCASGERAGAQEQFFGPGTRLTVL.

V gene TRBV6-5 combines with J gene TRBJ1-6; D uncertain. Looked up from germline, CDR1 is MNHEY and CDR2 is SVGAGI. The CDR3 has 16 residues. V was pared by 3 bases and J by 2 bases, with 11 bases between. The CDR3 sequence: CASSYSVRTYNSPLHF. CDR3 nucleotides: TGTGCCAGCAGTTATTCCGTACGGACCTATAATTCACCCCTCCACTTT.

The CDR3 sequence: CAISDRMRDLGETQYF. CDR3 in DNA: TGTGCCATCAGTGATCGGATGAGGGATCTGGGGGAGACCCAGTACTTC. The V and J genes are TRBV10-3 and TRBJ2-5; D may be TRBD2 (5 bases). V was trimmed by 3 bases and J by 5 bases, leaving 19 bases between them. The CDR3 contains 16 residues. From germline, CDR1 is ENHRY and CDR2 SYGVKD.

The DNA for the CDR3 is TGCAGTGCTAGAGGTCTCAGTTCAGCTACGCAGTATTTT. It encodes CSARGLSSATQYF. The chain employs TRBV20-1 and TRBJ2-3; D is ambiguous. CDR1 and CDR2 (germline): DFQATT, SNEGSKA (reference sequence). The CDR3 extends over 13 amino acids. Deletions cut 1 base from V and 8 bases from J, with 13 bases between.

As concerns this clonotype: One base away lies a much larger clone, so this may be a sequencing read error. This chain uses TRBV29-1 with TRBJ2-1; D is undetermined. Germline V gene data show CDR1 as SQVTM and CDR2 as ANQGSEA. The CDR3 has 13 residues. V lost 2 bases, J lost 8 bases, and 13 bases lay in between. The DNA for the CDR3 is TGCAGCGTTGAATTGTCGAGGTACGATGAGCAGTTCTTC. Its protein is CSVELSRYDEQFF.

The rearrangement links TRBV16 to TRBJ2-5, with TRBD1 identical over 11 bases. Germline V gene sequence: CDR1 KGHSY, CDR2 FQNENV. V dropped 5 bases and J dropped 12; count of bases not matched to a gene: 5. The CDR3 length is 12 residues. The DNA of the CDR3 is TGTGCCAGCAGCACCGGGACAGGGGGAAAGTACTTC. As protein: CASSTGTGGKYF.

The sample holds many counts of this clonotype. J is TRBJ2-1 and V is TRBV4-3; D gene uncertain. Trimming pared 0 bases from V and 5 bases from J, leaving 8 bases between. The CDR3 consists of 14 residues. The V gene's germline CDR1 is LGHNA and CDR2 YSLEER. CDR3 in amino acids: CASSQEQQHNEQFF. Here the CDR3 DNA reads TGCGCCAGCAGCCAAGAACAACAACACAATGAGCAGTTCTTC.

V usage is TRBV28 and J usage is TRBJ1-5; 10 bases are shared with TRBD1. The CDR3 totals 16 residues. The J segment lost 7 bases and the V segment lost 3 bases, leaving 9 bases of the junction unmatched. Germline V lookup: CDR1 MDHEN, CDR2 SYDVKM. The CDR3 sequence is CASSFMGQGYNQPQHF. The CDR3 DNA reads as TGTGCCAGCAGTTTTATGGGACAGGGGTATAACCAGCCCCAGCATTTT.

The CDR3 nucleotides read TGCAGCGTCGGACTAGCCTCAGATACGCAGTATTTT. It is translated as CSVGLASDTQYF. The chain carries TRBV29-1 and TRBJ2-3; 8 nucleotides line up with TRBD2. Per germline, CDR1 SQVTM and CDR2 ANQGSEA. The CDR3 consists of 12 residues. V dropped 6 bases and J dropped 4; count of bases not matched to a gene: 3.

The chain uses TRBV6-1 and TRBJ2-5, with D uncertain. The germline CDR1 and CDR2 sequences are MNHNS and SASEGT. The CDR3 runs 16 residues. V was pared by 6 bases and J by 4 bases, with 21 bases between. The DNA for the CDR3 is TGTGCCAGCAGGGGCTCTTCCAGGCTATGGGGAGAGACCCAGTACTTC. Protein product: CASRGSSRLWGETQYF.

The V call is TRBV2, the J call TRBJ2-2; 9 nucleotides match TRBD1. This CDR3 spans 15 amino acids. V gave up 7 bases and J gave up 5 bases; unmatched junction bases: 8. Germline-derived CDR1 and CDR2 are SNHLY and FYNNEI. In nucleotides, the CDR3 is TGTGCCAGCAACGACGGACAGGGGTGGACCGGGGAGCTGTTTTTT. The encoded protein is CASNDGQGWTGELFF. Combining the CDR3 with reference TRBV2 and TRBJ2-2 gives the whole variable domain EPEVTQTPSHQVTQMGQEVILRCVPISNHLYFYWYRQILGQKVEFLVSFYNNEISEKSEIFDDQFSVERPDGSNFTLKIRSTKLEDSAMYFCASNDGQGWTGELFFGEGSRLTVL.

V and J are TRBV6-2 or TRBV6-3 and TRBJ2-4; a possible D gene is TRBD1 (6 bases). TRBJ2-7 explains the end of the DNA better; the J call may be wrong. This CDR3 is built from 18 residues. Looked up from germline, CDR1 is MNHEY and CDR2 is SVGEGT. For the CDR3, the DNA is TGTGCCAGCAGTTACCATCGGGACACCAGCCAGAGCTCCTACGAGCAGTACTTC. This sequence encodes CASSYHRDTSQSSYEQYF.

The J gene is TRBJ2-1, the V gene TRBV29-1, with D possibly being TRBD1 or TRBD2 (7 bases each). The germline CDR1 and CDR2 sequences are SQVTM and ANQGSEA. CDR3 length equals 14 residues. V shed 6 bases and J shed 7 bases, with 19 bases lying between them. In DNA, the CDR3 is TGCAGCGTCTGGGAGGGACAGCGCGGAAATGAGCAGTTCTTC. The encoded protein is CSVWEGQRGNEQFF.

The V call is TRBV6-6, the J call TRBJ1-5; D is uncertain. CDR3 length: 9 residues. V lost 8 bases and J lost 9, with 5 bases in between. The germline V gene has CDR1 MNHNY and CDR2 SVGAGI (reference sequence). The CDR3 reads CASSWPQHF. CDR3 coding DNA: TGTGCCAGCTCTTGGCCCCAGCATTTT.

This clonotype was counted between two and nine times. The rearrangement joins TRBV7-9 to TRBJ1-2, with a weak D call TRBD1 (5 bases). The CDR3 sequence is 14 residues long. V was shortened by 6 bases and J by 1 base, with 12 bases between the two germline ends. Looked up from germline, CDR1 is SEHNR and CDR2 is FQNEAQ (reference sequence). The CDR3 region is CASRRGANNYGYTF. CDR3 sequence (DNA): TGTGCCAGCAGGAGAGGGGCCAATAACTATGGCTACACCTTC. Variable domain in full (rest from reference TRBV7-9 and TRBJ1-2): DTGVSQNPRHKITKRGQNVTFRCDPISEHNRLYWYRQTLGQGPEFLTYFQNEAQLEKSRLLSDRFSAERPKGSFSTLEIQRTEQGDSAMYLCASRRGANNYGYTFGSGTRLTVV.

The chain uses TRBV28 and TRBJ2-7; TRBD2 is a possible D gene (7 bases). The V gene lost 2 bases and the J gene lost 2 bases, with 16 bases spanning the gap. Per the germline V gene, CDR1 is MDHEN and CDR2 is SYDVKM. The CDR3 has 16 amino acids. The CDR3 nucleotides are TGTGCCAGCAGTTTACGCAGGGCGGGGGCCCCCTACGAGCAGTACTTC. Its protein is CASSLRRAGAPYEQYF. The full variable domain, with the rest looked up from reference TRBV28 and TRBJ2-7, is DVKVTQSSRYLVKRTGEKVFLECVQDMDHENMFWYRQDPGLGLRLIYFSYDVKMKEKGDIPEGYSVSREKKERFSLILESASTNQTSMYLCASSLRRAGAPYEQYFGPGTRLTVT.

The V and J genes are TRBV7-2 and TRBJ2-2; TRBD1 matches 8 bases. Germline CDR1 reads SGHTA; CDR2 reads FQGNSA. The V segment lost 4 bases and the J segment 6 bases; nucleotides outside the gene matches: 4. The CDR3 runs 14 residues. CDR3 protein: CASSSGQGPGELFF. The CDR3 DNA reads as TGTGCCAGCAGCTCCGGACAGGGCCCCGGGGAGCTGTTTTTT.